The next 19 T cell receptor beta chains were all read from a single sample in a study of blood T cell repertoires in COVID-19. Profiled with immunoSEQ multiplex PCR; TCRdb holds only in-frame clones, not every one. Of about 200,000 clones in the sample, roughly nine tenths were seen once. The sequenced sample consisted of peripheral blood. All receptors come from a woman in her seventies with acute or convalescent COVID-19.

The chain links TRBV2 to TRBJ1-1, with 8 bases aligning to TRBD1. The CDR3 runs to 14 residues. V shed 1 base, J shed 10 bases, and the junction held 8 bases outside the gene matches. CDR1 SNHLY and CDR2 FYNNEI come from the germline V gene. The CDR3 reads CASSEGQGTARAFF. CDR3 coding DNA: TGTGCCAGCAGTGAAGGACAGGGGACGGCCCGAGCTTTCTTT.

The V call is TRBV10-3, the J call TRBJ1-1, with a possible D match to TRBD1 (6 bases). The CDR3 loop spans 13 amino acids. Trimming removed 0 bases at V and 9 bases at J, with 11 bases between. Per germline, CDR1 ENHRY and CDR2 SYGVKD. The CDR3 DNA follows: TGTGCCATCAGTGAGTCCGGACAGCGAAAAGCTTTCTTT. Protein product: CAISESGQRKAFF.

The count of this clone is one. The chain links TRBV3-1 (or the pseudogene TRBV3-2) to TRBJ2-1; TRBD2 matches at 10 bases. Germline V gene lookup returns CDR1 LGHDT and CDR2 YNNKEL (reference sequence). The CDR3 is 16 residues long. Trimming took 5 bases from V and 2 from J; bases not matched to a gene: 6. In DNA form, the CDR3 reads TGTGCCAGCAGCTCAAGCGGGAGGGAAACCTACAATGAGCAGTTCTTC. Amino acids: CASSSSGRETYNEQFF.

J is TRBJ2-1 and V is TRBV19; 10 nucleotides match TRBD2. Germline trimming cut 5 bases from V and 7 bases from J; bases unmatched to any gene: 11. The CDR3 sequence is 16 residues long. Germline V gene sequence: CDR1 LNHDA, CDR2 SQIVND (reference sequence). CDR3 residues: CASSEPAGGPRNEQFF. The CDR3 region has the DNA TGTGCCAGTAGTGAACCAGCGGGAGGGCCCAGAAATGAGCAGTTCTTC.

The chain employs TRBV10-2 and TRBJ2-5; D is ambiguous. Trimming pared 4 bases from V and 5 bases from J, leaving 5 bases between. The CDR3 is 11 residues long. Germline V CDR1 and CDR2: WSHSY, SAAADI. This chain's CDR3 is CASSARETQYF. The CDR3 DNA reads TGCGCCAGCAGTGCCAGGGAGACCCAGTACTTC.

The V gene is TRBV5-1, the J gene TRBJ1-5; 8 bases line up with TRBD1. The CDR3 spans 14 residues. Germline V gene lookup returns CDR1 SGHRS and CDR2 YFSETQ. Trimming took 3 bases from V and 4 from J; bases not matched to a gene: 3. The CDR3 DNA is TGCGCCAGCAGCTCGGGACAGGAGAATCAGCCCCAGCATTTT. This translates into CASSSGQENQPQHF.

The V call is TRBV4-1, the J call TRBJ2-3; 7 bases line up with TRBD1. The CDR3 has 15 amino acids. The trim removed 2 bases at V and 1 base at J, leaving 3 bases unmatched. CDR1 is MGHRA and CDR2 is YSYEKL in the germline V gene. The chain's CDR3 is CASSQLGTGTDTQYF. The CDR3 DNA reads TGCGCCAGCAGCCAACTAGGGACAGGCACAGATACGCAGTATTTT.

The chain couples TRBV2 to TRBJ2-5; D is ambiguous. The CDR3 length is 14 residues. The V gene's germline CDR1 is SNHLY and CDR2 FYNNEI. V lost 6 bases and J 1 base, leaving 12 bases between the germline ends. The CDR3: CASSLLISQETQYF. Written as DNA, the CDR3 is TGTGCCAGCAGCTTACTTATCTCCCAAGAGACCCAGTACTTC. Together with reference TRBV2 and TRBJ2-5, the CDR3 gives the full variable domain: EPEVTQTPSHQVTQMGQEVILRCVPISNHLYFYWYRQILGQKVEFLVSFYNNEISEKSEIFDDQFSVERPDGSNFTLKIRSTKLEDSAMYFCASSLLISQETQYFGPGTRLLVL.

The chain links TRBV5-4 to TRBJ2-1, with 15 bases that match TRBD2. Germline V gives CDR1 SGHNT, CDR2 YYREEE (reference sequence). The ends lost 0 bases at V and 7 bases at J; junction bases unmatched: 2. The CDR3 is 16 amino acids. The CDR3 sequence: CASSLGGLAGGNEQFF. CDR3 coding DNA: TGTGCCAGCAGCTTGGGAGGACTAGCGGGGGGGAATGAGCAGTTCTTC.

The CDR3 region is CASTVTQGSGGELFF. CDR3 DNA: TGCGCCAGCACCGTAACCCAGGGTTCAGGCGGGGAGCTGTTTTTT. The genes are TRBV5-1 and TRBJ2-2; TRBD1 might be the D (5 bases). V gave up 6 bases and J gave up 7 bases, with 19 bases separating them. The CDR3 runs 15 residues. CDR1 is SGHRS, CDR2 YFSETQ, per germline.

The genes are TRBV19 and TRBJ1-2; TRBD1 matches 12 bases. V dropped 5 bases and J dropped 12; count of bases not matched to a gene: 7. CDR1 LNHDA and CDR2 SQIVND come from the germline V gene (reference sequence). The CDR3 is 13 residues long. CDR3 sequence (DNA): TGTGCCAGTAGTGCGGGACAGGGGGCCTATCACACCTTC. Its translation is CASSAGQGAYHTF. Complete variable domain (other parts from reference TRBV19 and TRBJ1-2): DGGITQSPKYLFRKEGQNVTLSCEQNLNHDAMYWYRQDPGQGLRLIYYSQIVNDFQKGDIAEGYSVSREKKESFPLTVTSAQKNPTAFYLCASSAGQGAYHTFGSGTRLTVV.

The chain has TRBV5-6 and TRBJ2-3; D is undetermined. Germline CDR1 SGHDT, CDR2 YYEEEE. The CDR3 has 15 amino acids. Trimming stripped 0 bases from V and 0 bases from J, with 8 bases between. In nucleotides, the CDR3 is TGTGCCAGCAGCTTGGTACAGCTCAGCACAGATACGCAGTATTTT. This codes for CASSLVQLSTDTQYF.

This chain links TRBV5-5 with TRBJ1-1; possibly TRBD1 for D (6 bases). The CDR3 sequence is 14 residues long. V lost 2 bases and J 11 bases, leaving 19 bases between the germline ends. Germline V gene data show CDR1 as SGHKS and CDR2 as YYEKEE (reference sequence). The CDR3 coding sequence is TGTGCCAGCAGCTTCAGGCTGGACAGCAGAGGGGCTTTCTTT. This sequence encodes CASSFRLDSRGAFF.

CDR3 sequence reads: CASSGQYNQPQHF. The DNA of the CDR3 is TGTGCCAGCAGCGGACAGTACAATCAGCCCCAGCATTTT. J is TRBJ1-5 and V is TRBV6-1; D may be TRBD1 (6 bases). Germline V gene lookup returns CDR1 MNHNS and CDR2 SASEGT. This CDR3 region has 13 residues. The V end lost 6 bases, the J end lost 3 bases, and 9 bases lay between the germline ends.

This clone was detected once. The chain recombines TRBV6-5 with TRBJ1-5; D ambiguous. Looked up from germline, CDR1 is MNHEY and CDR2 is SVGAGI. The CDR3 consists of 13 residues. V was pared by 6 bases and J by 7 bases, with 13 bases between. Here the CDR3 DNA reads TGTGCCAGCAGCCTAGTGCTCGGACAGCCCCAGCATTTT. Translation: CASSLVLGQPQHF.

This chain joins TRBV7-3 and TRBJ1-1; 10 positions match TRBD1. CDR1 is SGHTA and CDR2 is FQGTGA in the germline V gene. The CDR3 contains 13 residues. After removal of 8 bases from V and 5 bases from J, the junction contained 5 bases not matched to a gene. The DNA for the CDR3 is TGTGCCAGCCGACAGGGGGCGCGTACTGAAGCTTTCTTT. This encodes CASRQGARTEAFF.

This clone was counted a single time. The genes are TRBV7-6 and TRBJ1-4; 8 nucleotides line up with TRBD1. V gave up 2 bases and J gave up 7 bases; unmatched junction bases: 3. In germline, CDR1 is SGHVS, CDR2 FNYEAQ. CDR3 length: 14 amino acids. CDR3 sequence (DNA): TGTGCCAGCAGCTTACGACAGGGGAGTGAAAAACTGTTTTTT. It translates to CASSLRQGSEKLFF. Full variable domain (rest looked up from reference TRBV7-6 and TRBJ1-4): GAGVSQSPRYKVTKRGQDVALRCDPISGHVSLYWYRQALGQGPEFLTYFNYEAQQDKSGLPNDRFSAERPEGSISTLTIQRTEQRDSAMYRCASSLRQGSEKLFFGSGTQLSVL.

The genes are TRBV28 and TRBJ1-2; TRBD1 might be the D (6 bases). The CDR3 consists of 14 residues. Germline CDR1 MDHEN, CDR2 SYDVKM. With 6 bases removed from V and 8 bases from J, the gap between germline ends came to 19 bases. CDR3 nucleotides: TGTGCCAGCAGCTATACAGGGAAGTCTTTAGGCTACACCTTC. Translated: CASSYTGKSLGYTF.

This clone was seen a few times. CDR3 protein: CASSVTGSTPYEQYF. CDR3 coding DNA: TGCGCCAGCAGCGTGACAGGTTCGACCCCCTACGAGCAGTACTTC. The chain couples TRBV5-1 to TRBJ2-7; D possibly corresponds to TRBD1 (6 bases). Germline assignment: CDR1 SGHRS and CDR2 YFSETQ. The CDR3 spans 15 residues. Trimming took 4 bases from V and 2 from J, leaving 16 bases between them.